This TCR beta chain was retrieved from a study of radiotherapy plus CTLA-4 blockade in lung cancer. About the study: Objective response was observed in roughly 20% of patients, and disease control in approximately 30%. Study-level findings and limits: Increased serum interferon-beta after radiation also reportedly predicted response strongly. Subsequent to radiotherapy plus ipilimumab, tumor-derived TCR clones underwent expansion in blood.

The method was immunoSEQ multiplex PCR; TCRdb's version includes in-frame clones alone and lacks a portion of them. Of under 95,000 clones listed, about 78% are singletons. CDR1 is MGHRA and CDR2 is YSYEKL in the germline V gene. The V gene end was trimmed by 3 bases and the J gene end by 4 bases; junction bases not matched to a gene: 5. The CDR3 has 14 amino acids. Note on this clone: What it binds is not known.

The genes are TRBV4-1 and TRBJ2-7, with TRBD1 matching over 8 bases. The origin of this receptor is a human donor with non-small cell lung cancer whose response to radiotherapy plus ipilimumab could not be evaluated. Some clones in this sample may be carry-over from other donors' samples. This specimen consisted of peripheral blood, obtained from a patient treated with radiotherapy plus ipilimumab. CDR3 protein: CASSHGQGGYEQYF. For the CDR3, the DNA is TGCGCCAGCAGCCATGGACAGGGTGGATACGAGCAGTACTTC.